This is a list of T cell receptor delta chains from one sample in a study of Vδ1+ human thymocytes. TCRdb called clones from the multiplex PCR reads again using CATT. The repertoire holds under 30,000 delta-chain clones, with around 7.7% as singletons. Sequencing used Vdelta1+ gamma-delta thymocytes from the thymus. The receptor set was obtained from a girl younger than two who had congenital heart surgery. Both conserved end residues are part of each CDR3. A D gene is named only where the DNA matches it firmly. A row's size may be missing; if present it is once, few, many or a size class.

D: .; J: TRDJ1; V: TRDV1; size: .; CDR3: CALGELPAGSDKLIF; DNA: TGTGCTCTTGGGGAACTACCGGCTGGGTCCGATAAACTCATCTTT
D: .; J: TRDJ1; V: TRDV1; size: few; CDR3: CALGVTIRTRKPIF; DNA: TGTGCTCTTGGGGTGACTATCCGGACGCGGAAACCCATCTTT
D: TRDD3; J: TRDJ1; V: TRDV1; size: few; CDR3: CALGAATLGDPEADKLIF; DNA: TGTGCTCTTGGGGCCGCTACACTGGGGGATCCGGAGGCCGATAAACTCATCTTT
D: .; J: TRDJ1; V: TRDV1; size: few; CDR3: CALGERARGWGSRADKLIF; DNA: TGTGCTCTTGGAGAAAGAGCGCGCGGCTGGGGATCTAGGGCCGATAAACTCATCTTT
D: .; J: TRDJ1; V: TRDV1; size: .; CDR3: CALGSTRAYTDRLIF; DNA: TGTGCTCTTGGGAGTACTAGGGCTTACACCGATAGACTCATCTTT
D: .; J: TRDJ1; V: TRDV1; size: few; CDR3: CALGEGSPQTKLIF; DNA: TGTGCTCTTGGGGAAGGATCCCCTCAAACTAAACTCATCTTT
D: TRDD3; J: TRDJ1; V: TRDV1; size: .; CDR3: CALPELPLGDKYTDKLIF; DNA: TGTGCTCTTCCCGAGCTCCCCCTGGGGGATAAGTACACCGATAAACTCATCTTT
D: TRDD3; J: TRDJ1; V: TRDV1; size: .; CDR3: CALGEGGPGGYSLKLIF; DNA: TGTGCTCTTGGGGAAGGTGGTCCTGGGGGATACAGTTTGAAACTCATCTTT
D: TRDD3; J: TRDJ1; V: TRDV1; size: .; CDR3: CALGEWGGHLNRRVLGDMWMADKLIF; DNA: TGTGCTCTTGGGGAATGGGGTGGCCATCTAAACCGAAGGGTACTGGGGGATATGTGGATGGCCGATAAACTCATCTTT
D: TRDD3; J: TRDJ1; V: TRDV1; size: .; CDR3: CALGAVRRLLGDVDKLIF; DNA: TGTGCTCTTGGGGCCGTACGCAGGTTACTGGGGGATGTTGATAAACTCATCTTT
D: TRDD2; J: TRDJ1; V: TRDV1; size: few; CDR3: CALGERAFLHF; DNA: TGTGCTCTTGGGGAAAGGGCCTTCCTACACTTC
D: .; J: TRDJ1; V: TRDV1; size: few; CDR3: CALDELLSGGSNQNTDKLIF; DNA: TGTGCTCTTGACGAACTACTTTCAGGGGGTTCCAATCAAAACACCGATAAACTCATCTTT
D: TRDD3; J: TRDJ1; V: TRDV1; size: .; CDR3: CALGERARWGLTIKLIF; DNA: TGTGCTCTTGGGGAACGGGCCCGCTGGGGGCTTACCATTAAACTCATCTTT
D: TRDD3; J: TRDJ1; V: TRDV1; size: .; CDR3: CALGASTRGIRADKLIF; DNA: TGTGCTCTTGGGGCCTCTACCCGGGGGATACGCGCCGATAAACTCATCTTT
D: TRDD2; J: TRDJ1; V: TRDV1; size: .; CDR3: CALGEHPLPSSKYTDKLIF; DNA: TGTGCTCTTGGGGAACACCCCCTCCCTTCCTCTAAGTACACCGATAAACTCATCTTT
D: TRDD3; J: TRDJ1; V: TRDV1; size: few; CDR3: CALGERVYWGMDDTDRLIF; DNA: TGTGCTCTAGGGGAACGGGTGTACTGGGGGATGGATGACACCGATAGACTCATCTTT
D: TRDD3; J: TRDJ1; V: TRDV1; size: few; CDR3: CALGEGDTGGYTDKLIF; DNA: TGTGCTCTTGGGGAAGGTGACACTGGGGGATACACCGATAAACTCATCTTT
D: TRDD3; J: TRDJ1; V: TRDV1; size: .; CDR3: CALGDIFPPYWGIRTENTLRYTDKLIF; DNA: TGTGCTCTTGGGGACATATTTCCCCCGTACTGGGGGATAAGAACCGAAAATACGTTAAGGTACACCGATAAACTCATCTTT
D: TRDD3; J: TRDJ1; V: TRDV1; size: few; CDR3: CALGEVSILPWGSQYTDKLIF; DNA: TGTGCTCTTGGGGAAGTTAGCATTCTCCCCTGGGGGTCCCAGTACACCGATAAACTCATCTTT
D: TRDD3; J: TRDJ1; V: TRDV1; size: .; CDR3: CALGEPGKVLGPGACTDKLIF; DNA: TGTGCTCTTGGGGAACCAGGTAAGGTACTGGGGCCCGGAGCATGCACCGATAAACTCATCTTC
D: TRDD3; J: TRDJ1; V: TRDV1; size: few; CDR3: CALGKLPRTLYTGGYDKLIF; DNA: TGTGCTCTTGGGAAACTTCCCCGAACCCTATATACTGGGGGATACGATAAACTCATCTTT
D: .; J: TRDJ1; V: TRDV1; size: few; CDR3: CALGDHRVGDTDKLIF; DNA: TGTGCTCTTGGGGATCATCGAGTGGGGGACACCGATAAACTCATCTTT
D: .; J: TRDJ1; V: TRDV1; size: .; CDR3: CALGGTATPLTWWDKLIF; DNA: TGTGCTCTTGGGGGAACAGCTACGCCCCTAACTTGGTGGGATAAACTCATCTTT
D: .; J: TRDJ1; V: TRDV1; size: .; CDR3: CALGELWGVRDTDKLIF; DNA: TGTGCTCTTGGGGAACTCTGGGGTGTTCGAGACACCGATAAACTCATCTTT
D: .; J: TRDJ1; V: TRDV1; size: few; CDR3: CALGGPSLPTVYTDKLIF; DNA: TGTGCTCTTGGGGGGCCTTCGCTTCCGACTGTGTACACCGATAAACTCATCTTT
D: .; J: TRDJ1; V: TRDV1; size: .; CDR3: CALGEPFRVGAKARYTDKLIF; DNA: TGTGCTCTTGGGGAGCCGTTCCGGGTGGGGGCTAAAGCTAGGTACACCGATAAACTCATCTTT
D: TRDD3; J: TRDJ1; V: TRDV1; size: few; CDR3: CALGEKSNWGSGLIF; DNA: TGTGCTCTTGGGGAAAAATCAAACTGGGGGAGCGGACTCATCTTT
D: TRDD2; J: TRDJ1; V: TRDV1; size: few; CDR3: CALGEPLPSYGTGLTYGDKLIF; DNA: TGTGCTCTTGGGGAACCCTTGCCTTCCTACGGTACTGGGCTTACTTACGGCGATAAACTCATCTTT
D: TRDD3; J: TRDJ1; V: TRDV1; size: .; CDR3: CALGGPPGGSLQYTDKLIF; DNA: TGTGCTCTTGGGGGCCCTCCTGGGGGCTCCCTCCAGTACACCGATAAACTCATCTTT
D: TRDD3; J: TRDJ1; V: TRDV1; size: .; CDR3: CALGEPPLGGRLGDIRLIF; DNA: TGTGCTCTTGGGGAACCCCCCCTGGGGGGGCGTCTGGGGGATATCCGTCTCATCTTT
D: TRDD3; J: TRDJ1; V: TRDV1; size: few; CDR3: CALGEIELGGYTDKLIF; DNA: TGTGCTCTTGGGGAAATTGAACTGGGGGGCTACACCGATAAACTCATCTTT
D: TRDD3; J: TRDJ1; V: TRDV1; size: few; CDR3: CALDTERWGILGTDKLIF; DNA: TGTGCTCTTGACACGGAACGCTGGGGGATACTGGGGACCGATAAACTCATCTTT
D: .; J: TRDJ1; V: TRDV1; size: few; CDR3: CALGASNLPIAVARPYTDKLIF; DNA: TGTGCTCTTGGGGCCTCCAACCTCCCTATCGCTGTTGCTCGCCCTTACACCGATAAACTCATCTTT
D: .; J: TRDJ1; V: TRDV1; size: .; CDR3: CALGEHPAFITPSDIGKLIF; DNA: TGTGCCCTTGGGGAACATCCTGCTTTTATAACACCGAGCGATATAGGTAAACTCATCTTT
D: TRDD3; J: TRDJ1; V: TRDV1; size: few; CDR3: CALGDRYFLRELGDTWAKLIF; DNA: TGTGCTCTTGGGGACCGTTACTTCCTACGTGAACTGGGGGATACTTGGGCTAAACTCATCTTT
D: TRDD3; J: TRDJ1; V: TRDV1; size: .; CDR3: CALGENPLLGDTEYTDKLIF; DNA: TGTGCTCTTGGGGAAAATCCCCTACTGGGGGATACGGAGTACACCGATAAACTCATCTTT
D: .; J: TRDJ1; V: TRDV1; size: .; CDR3: CALGAPNSGTPGYKLIF; DNA: TGTGCTCTTGGGGCCCCTAATTCGGGGACCCCGGGATATAAACTCATCTTT
D: TRDD3; J: TRDJ1; V: TRDV1; size: few; CDR3: CALGELAGGSYTDKLIF; DNA: TGTGCTCTTGGGGAACTGGCTGGGGGATCCTACACCGATAAACTCATCTTT
D: TRDD3; J: TRDJ1; V: TRDV1; size: few; CDR3: CALGEPRARTGAPYTDKLIF; DNA: TGTGCTCTTGGGGAACCCCGAGCCCGTACTGGGGCCCCCTACACCGATAAACTCATCTTT
D: TRDD3; J: TRDJ1; V: TRDV1; size: .; CDR3: CALGEPSTGGYALVTYTDKLTF; DNA: TGTGCTCTTGGGGAACCATCCACTGGGGGATACGCCCTCGTAACGTACACCGATAAACTCACCTTT
D: .; J: TRDJ1; V: TRDV1; size: .; CDR3: CALGERVHFWGFDKLIF; DNA: TGTGCTCTTGGGGAACGGGTCCACTTCTGGGGCTTCGATAAACTCATCTTT
D: .; J: TRDJ1; V: TRDV1; size: .; CDR3: CALGGRTRGLHKLIF; DNA: TGTGCTCTTGGGGGACGTACAAGGGGATTGCATAAACTCATCTTT
D: TRDD3; J: TRDJ1; V: TRDV1; size: few; CDR3: CALGELVFRGIRIYTDKLIF; DNA: TGTGCTCTTGGGGAACTAGTTTTCCGGGGGATACGTATATACACCGATAAACTCATCTTT
D: .; J: TRDJ1; V: TRDV1; size: few; CDR3: CALGEALNKGLRGTTPKYYTDKLIF; DNA: TGTGCTCTTGGGGAAGCCCTGAATAAGGGACTAAGGGGCACTACTCCCAAATACTACACCGATAAACTCATCTTT
D: .; J: TRDJ1; V: TRDV1; size: .; CDR3: CALGERFAGGPSDKLIF; DNA: TGTGCTCTTGGGGAAAGGTTTGCGGGGGGACCGTCCGATAAACTCATCTTT
D: .; J: TRDJ1; V: TRDV1; size: few; CDR3: CALGETSDKLIF; DNA: TGTGCTCTTGGGGAAACGTCCGATAAACTCATCTTT
D: TRDD3; J: TRDJ1; V: TRDV1; size: few; CDR3: CALGELSVWGRHKLIF; DNA: TGTGCTCTTGGGGAACTCAGTGTCTGGGGGAGACATAAACTCATCTTT
D: TRDD3; J: TRDJ1; V: TRDV1; size: few; CDR3: CALGLTNLPEYWGIPLLIF; DNA: TGTGCTCTTGGGCTAACCAATCTACCCGAGTACTGGGGGATACCCCTACTCATCTTT
D: TRDD3; J: TRDJ1; V: TRDV1; size: .; CDR3: CALHQLPAPHWGIRGLIF; DNA: TGTGCTCTTCACCAACTCCCCGCCCCGCACTGGGGGATACGCGGACTCATCTTT
D: TRDD3; J: TRDJ1; V: TRDV1; size: .; CDR3: CALGATIGIRDLWGEYTDKLIF; DNA: TGTGCTCTTGGGGCAACGATCGGGATACGAGACCTGTGGGGGGAATACACCGATAAACTCATCTTT
D: .; J: TRDJ1; V: TRDV2; size: few; CDR3: CACGSLKFTYPDKLIF; DNA: TGTGCCTGTGGCAGCCTCAAGTTTACGTACCCCGATAAACTCATCTTT
D: TRDD3; J: TRDJ1; V: TRDV1; size: .; CDR3: CALGEARYWGIRDGRMADKLIF; DNA: TGTGCTCTTGGGGAGGCCCGATACTGGGGGATACGCGACGGGAGAATGGCCGATAAACTCATCTTT
D: .; J: TRDJ1; V: TRDV1; size: .; CDR3: CALGEIVPAEYTDKLIF; DNA: TGTGCTCTTGGGGAAATCGTACCTGCGGAGTACACCGATAAACTCATCTTT
D: TRDD3; J: TRDJ1; V: TRDV1; size: .; CDR3: CALGILVDTQLGYTDKLIF; DNA: TGTGCTCTTGGGATCTTAGTGGATACGCAATTGGGATACACCGATAAACTCATCTTT
D: .; J: TRDJ1; V: TRDV1; size: .; CDR3: CALGERAFLTLGDPYTDKLIF; DNA: TGTGCTCTTGGGGAACGGGCCTTCCTAACACTGGGGGACCCCTACACCGATAAACTCATCTTT
D: TRDD3; J: TRDJ1; V: TRDV1; size: .; CDR3: CALGENFDLLGDGGKKTDKLIF; DNA: TGTGCTCTTGGGGAAAATTTCGACTTACTGGGGGATGGGGGAAAAAAAACCGATAAACTCATCTTT